This TCR beta chain was obtained from a study of PD-1 blockade in classical Hodgkin lymphoma. Study-level findings and limits: TCR diversity rose significantly by C4D1 in CD4+ but not CD8+ cells. Baseline diversity in complete responders resembled that of newly diagnosed patients. Exclusion removed patients who began nivolumab under 1 year after ASCT.

The CDR3 consists of 12 residues. The germline V and J ends were trimmed by 3 bases and 1 base, with 2 bases remaining between them. The germline V gene encodes CDR1 LNHDA and CDR2 SQIVND (reference sequence). Remarks on this clone: Its antigen is still unknown.

This table comes from immunoSEQ multiplex PCR, and its TCRdb copy is limited to in-frame clones, with some not included. The sample has about 47,000 clones, 90% seen once. As for time point: cycle 4 day 1 (C4D1), after less than seven weeks of nivolumab. Every one of the patients relapsed after autologous stem cell transplantation (brentuximab vedotin exposure was variable). Patients' outcomes at their best amounted to complete response, partial response or progressive disease. J is TRBJ2-3 and V is TRBV19; D not resolved. The specimen comprised peripheral blood mononuclear cells (PBMCs), sampled before the fourth cycle of nivolumab. This TCR derives from a human donor with classical Hodgkin lymphoma. The CDR3: CASSMRTDTQYF. In DNA, the CDR3 is TGTGCCAGTAGTATGCGCACAGATACGCAGTATTTT.